These 13 T cell receptor beta chains came from one sample sequenced in a study of T cell responses to AZD1222 COVID-19 vaccine. Produced via immunoSEQ multiplex PCR; TCRdb's table is partial and in-frame only. The sample comprises 90,000 to 120,000 clones, 87% of which are singletons, and less than 3.5% rests with the top ten. Sequencing was performed on peripheral blood, taken on day 0 of AZD1222 vaccination. Every receptor here comes from an adult in good health.

This clone was detected only a few times. The chain has TRBV29-1 and TRBJ2-7; possible D gene TRBD1, 5 bases. This CDR3 spans 14 amino acids. Germline CDR1 and CDR2: SQVTM and ANQGSEA. With 0 bases removed from V and 1 base from J, the gap between germline ends came to 10 bases. The CDR3 DNA reads as TGCAGCGTTGAAGAAACGCGACAGTCCTACGAGCAGTACTTC. It yields the protein CSVEETRQSYEQYF.

The J gene is TRBJ1-4, the V gene TRBV7-9, with D maybe TRBD1 (6 bases). Germline CDR1 is SEHNR and CDR2 is FQNEAQ (reference sequence). Trimming pared 7 bases from V and 0 bases from J, leaving 15 bases between. The CDR3 length is 16 residues. The CDR3 here is CASTGGSFATNEKLFF. DNA of the CDR3: TGTGCCAGCACTGGGGGCAGCTTTGCAACTAATGAAAAACTGTTTTTT. The variable domain in full, completed from reference TRBV7-9 and TRBJ1-4, reads DTGVSQNPRHKITKRGQNVTFRCDPISEHNRLYWYRQTLGQGPEFLTYFQNEAQLEKSRLLSDRFSAERPKGSFSTLEIQRTEQGDSAMYLCASTGGSFATNEKLFFGSGTQLSVL.

J is TRBJ2-5 and V is TRBV29-1; D might be TRBD1 or TRBD2, each matching 6 bases. Trimming removed 4 bases at V and 1 base at J, with 10 bases between. Germline V gene data show CDR1 as SQVTM and CDR2 as ANQGSEA. The CDR3 totals 13 residues. The CDR3 protein is CSVGWGAQETQYF. DNA for the CDR3: TGCAGCGTTGGGTGGGGGGCCCAAGAGACCCAGTACTTC.

The V and J genes are TRBV10-2 and TRBJ1-1; TRBD1 agrees at 11 bases. Germline V CDR1 and CDR2: WSHSY, SAAADI. CDR3 size: 15 residues. Trimming at V came to 5 bases and at J to 5 bases, leaving 7 bases not matched to a gene. CDR3 protein: CASSSDRGPRTEAFF. CDR3 nucleotides: TGCGCCAGCAGTTCGGACAGGGGGCCAAGGACTGAAGCTTTCTTT.

This clone was seen a single time. This chain joins TRBV7-8 and TRBJ2-1, with 12 bases fitting TRBD2. The CDR3 runs to 16 residues. The germline CDR1 and CDR2 sequences are SGHVS and FQNEAQ. Trimming at V came to 1 base and at J to 10 bases, leaving 8 bases not matched to a gene. CDR3 loop: CASSLVLLAGGKEQFF. CDR3 coding DNA: TGTGCCAGCAGCTTAGTACTTCTAGCGGGGGGGAAGGAGCAGTTCTTC.

At least ten counts were recorded for this clone. This chain joins TRBV11-2 and TRBJ1-1; unclear D gene. From germline, CDR1 is SGHAT and CDR2 FQNNGV. This CDR3 spans 15 amino acids. Trimming stripped 1 base from V and 2 bases from J, with 11 bases between. This CDR3 is CASSLVEQINTEAFF. CDR3 nucleotide sequence: TGTGCCAGCAGCTTAGTCGAACAGATTAACACTGAAGCTTTCTTT.

J is TRBJ1-2 and V is TRBV11-2; the match to TRBD1 covers 8 bases. Looked up from germline, CDR1 is SGHAT and CDR2 is FQNNGV. This CDR3 is built from 17 residues. V lost 4 bases, J lost 5 bases, and 15 bases stayed unmatched. For the CDR3, the DNA is TGTGCCAGCAGCTCTGGACGGATGGGACAGGCGGGGTATGGCTACACCTTC. This encodes CASSSGRMGQAGYGYTF.

The chain links TRBV27 to TRBJ1-1, with 7 nucleotides matching TRBD1. The trim removed 4 bases at V and 12 bases at J, leaving 5 bases unmatched. The V gene's germline CDR1 is MNHEY and CDR2 SMNVEV (reference sequence). The CDR3 extends over 11 amino acids. CDR3 DNA sequence: TGTGCCAGCAGTTCGACAGGGATAACTTTCTTT. It yields the protein CASSSTGITFF.

This clone was found a few times. The rearrangement links TRBV5-8 to TRBJ1-3; D may be TRBD1 (5 bases). Between the trimmed V and J ends, which lost 2 bases and 3 bases, there was a span of 9 bases. This CDR3 spans 14 amino acids. Germline V gene data show CDR1 as SGHTS and CDR2 as YDEGEE. The CDR3 DNA is TGTGCCAGCAGCTTCGGGGGGAATGGAAACACCATATATTTT. Encoded protein: CASSFGGNGNTIYF.

The genes are TRBV7-2 and TRBJ2-5; 7 positions match TRBD2. Germline V gives CDR1 SGHTA, CDR2 FQGNSA. V trimming: 3 bases; J trimming: 4 bases; junction bases outside the gene matches: 5. The length of the CDR3 is 14 residues. The CDR3 protein is CASSFGRGGETQYF. The CDR3 DNA sequence: TGTGCCAGCAGCTTTGGGAGGGGCGGAGAGACCCAGTACTTC. Filled out from reference TRBV7-2 and TRBJ2-5, the complete variable domain reads GAGVSQSPSNKVTEKGKDVELRCDPISGHTALYWYRQSLGQGLEFLIYFQGNSAPDKSGLPSDRFSAERTGGSVSTLTIQRTQQEDSAVYLCASSFGRGGETQYFGPGTRLLVL.

V is TRBV9 and J is TRBJ1-3; D unresolved. CDR3 size: 18 residues. V lost 0 bases and J lost 0, with 16 bases in between. The germline V gene has CDR1 SGDLS and CDR2 YYNGEE. The DNA for the CDR3 is TGTGCCAGCAGCGTAGGTGTCGGGATATGGGACTCTGGAAACACCATATATTTT. Protein sequence: CASSVGVGIWDSGNTIYF.

The chain joins TRBV3-1 (or the pseudogene TRBV3-2) to TRBJ1-5; a weak D match, TRBD1 (6 bases). The CDR3 consists of 14 residues. The V end lost 5 bases, the J end lost 3 bases, and 11 bases lay between the germline ends. The V gene's germline CDR1 is LGHDT and CDR2 YNNKEL (reference sequence). CDR3 DNA: TGTGCCAGCAGCTTTGGACAGATCAATCAGCCCCAGCATTTT. Its translation is CASSFGQINQPQHF.

This chain joins TRBV7-8 and TRBJ1-2; a weak D match, TRBD1 (6 bases). The germline CDR1 and CDR2 sequences are SGHVS and FQNEAQ. V lost 0 bases and J 4 bases, leaving 15 bases between the germline ends. The CDR3 covers 16 residues. The CDR3 is CASSLAGTGMTYGYTF. In DNA, the CDR3 is TGTGCCAGCAGCTTAGCGGGAACAGGGATGACCTATGGCTACACCTTC.